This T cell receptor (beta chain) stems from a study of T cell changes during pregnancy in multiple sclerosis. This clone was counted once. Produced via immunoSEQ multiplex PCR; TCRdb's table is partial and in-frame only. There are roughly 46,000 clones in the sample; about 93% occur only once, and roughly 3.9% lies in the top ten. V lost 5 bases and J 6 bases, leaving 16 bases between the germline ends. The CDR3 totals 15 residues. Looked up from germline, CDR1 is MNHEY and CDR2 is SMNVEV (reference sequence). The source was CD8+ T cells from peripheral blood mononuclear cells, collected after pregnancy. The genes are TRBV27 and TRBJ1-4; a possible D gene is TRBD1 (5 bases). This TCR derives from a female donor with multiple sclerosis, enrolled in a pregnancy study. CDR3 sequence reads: CASSDSGLLYEKLFF. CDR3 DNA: TGTGCCAGCAGTGACTCAGGGCTTCTGTATGAAAAACTGTTTTTT.